What follows are 16 T cell receptor beta chains derived from one specimen sequenced in a study of CD8+ T cells in alopecia areata. Isolated RNA was reverse transcribed into cDNA used as the sequencing template. Generated by immunoSEQ multiplex PCR, the TCRdb table keeps only in-frame clones and is missing some. This sample has 110,000 to 150,000 clones, with about three fifths found just once. The sample was CD4+ T cells sorted from blood, taken at week 0. The receptors derive from a human donor with alopecia areata.

This clone occurred a few times. The chain recombines TRBV4-3 with TRBJ2-7, with D possibly being TRBD1 (5 bases). CDR3 length: 13 amino acids. Germline V gene sequence: CDR1 LGHNA, CDR2 YSLEER. Trimming removed 1 base from V and 5 bases from J, with 9 bases in between. This chain's CDR3 is CASSQGTRDEQYF. The CDR3 DNA sequence: TGCGCCAGCAGCCAAGGAACCAGGGACGAGCAGTACTTC.

This chain uses TRBV29-1 with TRBJ1-6; weak D call: TRBD1 (5 bases). Germline values: CDR1 SQVTM, CDR2 ANQGSEA. CDR3 size: 13 residues. V was cut by 5 bases and J by 5 bases, with 10 bases left in between. CDR3 in DNA: TGCAGCGTTCGACAGACCAATAATTCACCCCTCCACTTT. This gives the protein CSVRQTNNSPLHF.

This clone was observed a handful of times. The genes are TRBV30 and TRBJ1-2; 9 bases align to TRBD1. There are 12 residues in the CDR3. J lost 5 bases, V lost 8 bases, and 6 bases had no gene match. CDR1 is GTSNPN and CDR2 is SVGIG in the germline V gene (reference sequence). The chain's CDR3 is CAGSQGAYGYTF. In DNA, the CDR3 is TGTGCCGGCTCACAGGGGGCTTATGGCTACACCTTC. Together with reference TRBV30 and TRBJ1-2, the CDR3 gives the full variable domain: SQTIHQWPATLVQPVGSPLSLECTVEGTSNPNLYWYRQAAGRGLQLLFYSVGIGQISSEVPQNLSASRPQDRQFILSSKKLLLSDSGFYLCAGSQGAYGYTFGSGTRLTVV.

The table lists this clone with a few counts. This CDR3 is also generated by other DNA sequences in the sample. The chain is built from TRBV6-6 and TRBJ1-5, with TRBD1 matching 8 bases. The germline CDR1 and CDR2 sequences are MNHNY and SVGAGI (reference sequence). V was pared by 5 bases and J by 2 bases, with 2 bases of the junction left unmatched. The CDR3 spans 14 residues. This chain's CDR3 is CASSPTGGNQPQHF. CDR3 DNA: TGTGCCAGCAGTCCGACAGGGGGCAATCAGCCCCAGCATTTT.

The chain couples TRBV30 to TRBJ1-5; D not certain. The V end was cut by 1 base, the J end by 4 bases, with 14 bases between. CDR3 length: 15 residues. Germline assignment: CDR1 GTSNPN and CDR2 SVGIG (reference sequence). The DNA for the CDR3 is TGTGCCTGGAGTGCTCTCCGGGGAAGGAATCAGCCCCAGCATTTT. Translation: CAWSALRGRNQPQHF.

The CDR3 DNA sequence: TGCGCCAGCAGCTTGGTATTGAACACTGAAGCTTTCTTT. It encodes CASSLVLNTEAFF. This sequence joins TRBV5-1 and TRBJ1-1; no definite D call. Trimming stripped 0 bases from V and 0 bases from J, with 3 bases between. CDR3 length: 13 amino acids. Germline loops: CDR1 SGHRS, CDR2 YFSETQ. The variable domain in full, completed from reference TRBV5-1 and TRBJ1-1, reads KAGVTQTPRYLIKTRGQQVTLSCSPISGHRSVSWYQQTPGQGLQFLFEYFSETQRNKGNFPGRFSGRQFSNSRSEMNVSTLELGDSALYLCASSLVLNTEAFFGQGTRLTVV.

V gene TRBV4-3 combines with J gene TRBJ2-3; 9 bases are shared with TRBD2. With V trimmed by 4 bases and J by 6 bases, 11 bases remained unmatched. This CDR3 has 16 amino acids. Germline V gene lookup returns CDR1 LGHNA and CDR2 YSLEER. The CDR3 DNA follows: TGCGCCAGCAGCCGGCAGCGGGGGGCGCCGCCGGATACGCAGTATTTT. Translating gives CASSRQRGAPPDTQYF.

The chain joins TRBV6-5 to TRBJ1-2; D remains ambiguous. Trimming stripped 7 bases from V and 4 bases from J, with 10 bases between. From germline, CDR1 is MNHEY and CDR2 SVGAGI. This CDR3 is 12 amino acids long. CDR3 nucleotides: TGTGCCAGCATGGGCGGGATCTATGGCTACACCTTC. Translation gives CASMGGIYGYTF.

This rearrangement joins TRBV5-1 to TRBJ1-1; D remains unclear. The CDR3 consists of 14 residues. Per the germline V gene, CDR1 is SGHRS and CDR2 is YFSETQ. V shed 0 bases and J shed 3 bases, with 9 bases lying between them. Here the CDR3 DNA reads TGCGCCAGCAGCTTGGCGGGCGGGGACACTGAAGCTTTCTTT. Amino acids: CASSLAGGDTEAFF.

The genes are TRBV30 and TRBJ1-3; D unclear. Trimming removed 4 bases from V and 7 bases from J, with 8 bases in between. Per germline, CDR1 GTSNPN and CDR2 SVGIG (reference sequence). There are 11 residues in the CDR3. In DNA, the CDR3 is TGTGCCTGGACCCTAGCGAACACCATATATTTT. It is translated as CAWTLANTIYF.

The chain joins TRBV4-2 to TRBJ2-7, with 10 bases lining up with TRBD2. Unmatched junction bases numbered 13, after V lost 4 bases and J lost 7 bases. Germline CDR1 is LGHNA and CDR2 is YNFKEQ. The CDR3 length is 16 residues. The CDR3 DNA reads TGTGCCAGCAGCCGCCTCGGGACTAGCGACTCTCCTGAGCAGTACTTC. This codes for CASSRLGTSDSPEQYF.

This clone was found a few times. The chain employs TRBV29-1 and TRBJ2-7, with 8 bases that match TRBD2. Losses at the gene ends were 4 bases for V and 3 bases for J; bases not matched to a gene: 2. This CDR3 spans 12 amino acids. From germline, CDR1 is SQVTM and CDR2 ANQGSEA. The CDR3 bases are TGCAGCGTTGGAGGGACTAGCTACGAGCAGTACTTC. Its protein product is CSVGGTSYEQYF.

The V and J genes are TRBV27 and TRBJ2-6, with D perhaps matching TRBD1 (5 bases). Trimming shortened V by 5 bases and J by 1 base, and 9 bases separated the two germline ends. From germline, CDR1 is MNHEY and CDR2 SMNVEV (reference sequence). The length of the CDR3 is 15 residues. The chain's CDR3 is CASSLQGSGANVLTF. The CDR3 bases are TGTGCCAGCAGTCTCCAGGGATCTGGGGCCAACGTCCTGACTTTC.

This clone was picked up a small number of times. The chain joins TRBV29-1 to TRBJ1-2; D perhaps matches TRBD1 (5 bases). V was clipped by 4 bases and J by 6 bases, with 12 bases between them. This CDR3 is built from 12 residues. The germline gives CDR1 SQVTM, CDR2 ANQGSEA. CDR3 bases: TGCAGCGTTGGAGGAGGGACCCATGGCTACACCTTC. The encoded protein is CSVGGGTHGYTF.

This clone was observed many times. V and J are TRBV7-9 and TRBJ1-5; D remains ambiguous. The germline gives CDR1 SEHNR, CDR2 FQNEAQ (reference sequence). V dropped 3 bases and J dropped 5 bases, with 8 bases sitting between them. CDR3 length equals 13 residues. CDR3 sequence reads: CASSFDGYQPQHF. The DNA of the CDR3 is TGTGCCAGCAGCTTTGACGGGTATCAGCCCCAGCATTTT. The complete variable domain, with remaining parts taken from reference TRBV7-9 and TRBJ1-5, reads DTGVSQNPRHKITKRGQNVTFRCDPISEHNRLYWYRQTLGQGPEFLTYFQNEAQLEKSRLLSDRFSAERPKGSFSTLEIQRTEQGDSAMYLCASSFDGYQPQHFGDGTRLSIL.

The rearrangement joins TRBV25-1 to TRBJ2-4; D is unclear. The CDR3 sequence is 13 residues long. CDR1 MGHDK and CDR2 SYGVNS come from the germline V gene. The ends were cut back, 1 base at V and 6 bases at J, with 7 bases in the middle. The CDR3 nucleotides read TGTGCCAGCAGTGAATCGGGTCGAAACATTCAGTACTTC. Its translation: CASSESGRNIQYF.